This T cell receptor (beta chain) was documented in a study of CD8+ T cells in alopecia areata. Following extraction, RNA underwent reverse transcription to cDNA, which served as the sequencing template. Clones were sequenced by immunoSEQ multiplex PCR, and TCRdb holds only the in-frame ones, with some missing. The table records fewer than 250,000 clones, roughly 60% of them present only once. Trimming cost V 4 bases and J 3 bases, with 9 bases left between them. CDR1 MNHNS and CDR2 SASEGT come from the germline V gene. The CDR3 is made up of 13 amino acids. Treatment: oral pan-JAK inhibitor, 5-10 mg twice daily. This clone was counted a few times.

V is TRBV6-1 and J is TRBJ1-1; D gene ambiguous. Sequences were derived from CD4+ T cells sorted from blood, sampled at week 24, from a patient treated with tofacitinib. This clonotype was sampled from a human donor with alopecia areata. The CDR3 loop is CASSVLRDTEAFF. The CDR3 coding sequence is TGTGCCAGCAGTGTTTTAAGGGACACTGAAGCTTTCTTT.